The 14 T cell receptor beta chains given below trace back to one sample, sequenced in a study of graft-versus-host responses after intestinal transplantation. Their antigens are not known. Here immunoSEQ multiplex PCR was the method, and the copy in TCRdb shows in-frame clones only, minus some. The table lists 35,000 to 50,000 clones, more than 90% of them singletons. Sequenced material: unstimulated CD8+ T cells sorted from spleen or lymph node cells, taken before transplant. These receptor sequences come from a human donor who was the organ donor for an intestinal transplant.

The table lists this clone with a count of one. J is TRBJ2-3 and V is TRBV5-1, with a possible D match to TRBD2 (7 bases). The germline V and J ends were trimmed by 4 bases and 6 bases, with 27 bases remaining between them. The germline gives CDR1 SGHRS, CDR2 YFSETQ. The CDR3 extends over 18 amino acids. The CDR3 region has the DNA TGCGCCAGCAGCCCGCCCGGGGGGCAAGAGTTAGCCGAGGATACGCAGTATTTT. It specifies CASSPPGGQELAEDTQYF.

This clone was observed a single time. This chain connects TRBV4-2 to TRBJ2-7; no clear D. The V and J ends lost 0 bases and 6 bases respectively, with 12 bases between them. CDR1 LGHNA and CDR2 YNFKEQ come from the germline V gene. The CDR3 is 14 amino acids. The CDR3 bases are TGTGCCAGCAGCCAAGATAAAGGGTCCGGCGAGCAGTACTTC. It codes for CASSQDKGSGEQYF.

V and J are TRBV7-5 and TRBJ2-1. TRBV7-5 is a recognized pseudogene. This CDR3 has 13 amino acids. The CDR3 loop reads CARSLALPGEQFF. CDR3 bases: TGTGCCAGAAGCTTAGCCCTCCCGGGCGAGCAGTTCTTC.

The chain employs TRBV7-9 and TRBJ1-2; D is unresolved. CDR1 SEHNR and CDR2 FQNEAQ come from the germline V gene (reference sequence). V lost 5 bases, J lost 6 bases, and 16 bases lay in between. The CDR3 has 14 residues. The CDR3 is CASSVGFGENGYTF. CDR3 nucleotides: TGTGCCAGCAGCGTTGGTTTTGGGGAGAATGGCTACACCTTC.

The count of this clone is one. The chain uses TRBV4-3 and TRBJ2-2; TRBD2 aligns across 10 bases. V was clipped by 2 bases and J by 7 bases; unmatched bases: 7. Germline V CDR1 and CDR2: LGHNA, YSLEER. The CDR3 spans 16 residues. CDR3 sequence (DNA): TGCGCCAGCAGCCAAAGAGCGGGGGGGCTCGGCGGGGAGCTGTTTTTT. Its protein is CASSQRAGGLGGELFF.

J is TRBJ1-1 and V is TRBV11-2; D might be TRBD1 (5 bases). V dropped 2 bases and J dropped 5 bases, with 15 bases sitting between them. CDR1 and CDR2 (germline): SGHAT, FQNNGV. The CDR3 is made up of 15 amino acids. The CDR3 reads CASSLTTGKGTEAFF. In DNA form, the CDR3 reads TGTGCCAGCAGCTTAACAACGGGGAAGGGGACTGAAGCTTTCTTT.

This chain uses TRBV27 with TRBJ1-5; no clear D. Germline CDR1 is MNHEY and CDR2 is SMNVEV (reference sequence). The V gene lost 6 bases and the J gene lost 0 bases, with 12 bases spanning the gap. This CDR3 spans 15 amino acids. DNA of the CDR3: TGTGCCAGCAGCCCGGTTGCTCTTAGCAATCAGCCCCAGCATTTT. As protein: CASSPVALSNQPQHF.

The chain combines TRBV13 with TRBJ2-3; 10 bases align to TRBD2. The germline V gene encodes CDR1 PRHDT and CDR2 FYEKMQ (reference sequence). V lost 5 bases, J lost 6 bases, and 5 bases stayed unmatched. The CDR3 has 14 amino acids. CDR3: CASSASGGGDTQYF. CDR3 nucleotides: TGTGCCAGCAGCGCAAGCGGGGGGGGTGATACGCAGTATTTT.

The CDR3 nucleotides read TGTGCCAGCAGCTTAGTATGGGGCCACTCTGGAAACACCATATATTTT. Encoded protein: CASSLVWGHSGNTIYF. The chain links TRBV7-9 to TRBJ1-3, with D possibly TRBD1 on 5 matching bases. Trimming left V 1 base short and J 0 bases short, with 10 bases between. Looked up from germline, CDR1 is SEHNR and CDR2 is FQNEAQ (reference sequence). The CDR3 runs 16 residues.

The chain recombines TRBV28 with TRBJ1-2; TRBD1 agrees at 7 bases. With V trimmed by 3 bases and J by 8 bases, 6 bases remained unmatched. This CDR3 contains 13 residues. CDR1 is MDHEN and CDR2 is SYDVKM in the germline V gene. This CDR3 is CASSFEGAGGYTF. CDR3 bases: TGTGCCAGCAGTTTCGAGGGGGCTGGAGGCTACACCTTC.

V gene TRBV27 combines with J gene TRBJ1-1, with TRBD1 matching 8 bases. After removal of 5 bases from V and 1 base from J, the junction contained 3 bases not matched to a gene. The CDR3 is 14 residues long. Germline CDR1 reads MNHEY; CDR2 reads SMNVEV (reference sequence). The CDR3 loop reads CASSEDRANTEAFF. Here the CDR3 DNA reads TGTGCCAGCAGTGAGGACAGGGCGAACACTGAAGCTTTCTTT.

This chain uses TRBV2 with TRBJ2-7; the D gene could be TRBD1 or TRBD2 (5 bases each). V was pared by 2 bases and J by 1 base, with 9 bases between. The CDR3 length is 14 residues. Germline V gene sequence: CDR1 SNHLY, CDR2 FYNNEI. CDR3 nucleotides: TGTGCCAGCAGTGAATATGGGGGTTCCTACGAGCAGTACTTC. Encoded protein: CASSEYGGSYEQYF.

This chain links TRBV30 with TRBJ2-4; unclear D gene. The V gene lost 5 bases and the J gene lost 0 bases, with 11 bases spanning the gap. Looked up from germline, CDR1 is GTSNPN and CDR2 is SVGIG (reference sequence). The CDR3 runs to 14 residues. The CDR3 DNA sequence: TGTGCCTGGCGGAGTAGGAGAGCCAAAAACATTCAGTACTTC. This translates into CAWRSRRAKNIQYF.

The gene calls are TRBV6-5 and TRBJ2-7, with 9 bases fitting TRBD1. Germline CDR1 reads MNHEY; CDR2 reads SVGAGI. The CDR3 is 15 amino acids. With V trimmed by 6 bases and J by 5 bases, 11 bases remained unmatched. CDR3 sequence: CASRNPGTGYNEQYF. In DNA, the CDR3 is TGTGCCAGCAGAAACCCCGGGACAGGGTACAACGAGCAGTACTTC.